Below are 8 T cell receptor beta chains sequenced from a single sample in a study of TIL therapy for anti-PD-1-resistant metastatic lung cancer. The libraries were made with immunoSEQ v3. This table comes from immunoSEQ multiplex PCR, and its TCRdb copy is limited to in-frame clones, with some not included. The sample records under 70,000 clones, roughly 87% being singletons. The time point was: pre-treatment sample, taken before nivolumab and TIL therapy. The specimen comprised blood, sampled at baseline. The receptors stem from a person aged 25 to 80 with non-small cell lung cancer.

The chain carries TRBV10-3 and TRBJ1-2, with D perhaps TRBD1 (6 bases). Germline-derived CDR1 and CDR2 are ENHRY and SYGVKD. V lost 3 bases and J 8 bases, leaving 16 bases between the germline ends. The CDR3 length is 14 residues. The CDR3 loop is CAISDPGGPDGYTF. The DNA of the CDR3 is TGTGCCATCAGTGACCCCGGGGGGCCCGACGGCTACACCTTC.

The chain employs TRBV2 and TRBJ2-5, with unresolved D. Germline V CDR1 and CDR2: SNHLY, FYNNEI. The CDR3 runs 15 residues. Between the trimmed V and J ends, which lost 8 bases and 0 bases, there was a span of 16 bases. Written as DNA, the CDR3 is TGTGCCAGCCTTGGAGTAGTAAGGTACCAAGAGACCCAGTACTTC. Translating gives CASLGVVRYQETQYF.

The chain couples TRBV2 to TRBJ2-1; D may be TRBD1 (5 bases). The length of the CDR3 is 13 residues. Trimming took off 5 bases at V and 4 bases at J, with 9 bases between the two ends. CDR1 and CDR2 from the germline V gene are SNHLY and FYNNEI. CDR3 amino acids: CASSKDIYNEQFF. The CDR3 DNA reads as TGTGCCAGCAGTAAGGACATTTACAATGAGCAGTTCTTC.

V usage is TRBV18 and J usage is TRBJ1-2, with D uncertain. Deletions cut 0 bases from V and 8 bases from J, with 16 bases between. The length of the CDR3 is 15 residues. Germline loops: CDR1 KGHSH, CDR2 LQKENI. CDR3 loop: CASSPPVPGIGGYTF. The CDR3 DNA is TGTGCCAGCTCACCACCTGTCCCGGGGATAGGAGGCTACACCTTC.

This chain uses TRBV19 with TRBJ2-6; D is undetermined. Trimming left V 5 bases short and J 2 bases short, with 7 bases between. The germline CDR1 and CDR2 sequences are LNHDA and SQIVND (reference sequence). The CDR3 contains 14 residues. The CDR3 bases are TGTGCCAGTAGTCCAACCCCTGGGGCCAACGTCCTGACTTTC. Protein: CASSPTPGANVLTF.

This clone was recorded once. The rearrangement uses TRBV6-4 and TRBJ1-1, with a tentative D call TRBD1 (5 bases). The CDR3 contains 12 residues. Per the germline V gene, CDR1 is MRHNA and CDR2 is SNTAGT. Trimming took off 11 bases at V and 1 base at J, with 11 bases between the two ends. The CDR3: CAFGAANTEAFF. The CDR3 DNA reads TGTGCCTTCGGGGCGGCGAACACTGAAGCTTTCTTT.

V is TRBV28 and J is TRBJ1-4; TRBD1 agrees at 7 bases. V dropped 4 bases and J dropped 7; count of bases not matched to a gene: 12. The CDR3 consists of 16 residues. Germline values: CDR1 MDHEN, CDR2 SYDVKM. DNA for the CDR3: TGTGCCAGCAGTTCGTTTAGGTTAGGGGGCGGTGAAAAACTGTTTTTT. The encoded protein is CASSSFRLGGGEKLFF.

This sequence joins TRBV5-1 and TRBJ1-5; a weak D match, TRBD1 (5 bases). Germline V gene sequence: CDR1 SGHRS, CDR2 YFSETQ. The CDR3 runs 13 residues. The V end lost 2 bases, the J end lost 5 bases, and 8 bases lay between the germline ends. CDR3 in DNA: TGCGCCAGCAGCTTCTTAGGGGATCAGCCCCAGCATTTT. It specifies CASSFLGDQPQHF.